The 19 T cell receptor beta chains below come from one sample, sequenced in a study of response to subunit inactivated influenza vaccine. TCRdb reprocessed the RT-PCR reads with MiXCR, giving one entry per CDR3 protein. The data show 800,000 to 1,000,000 distinct CDR3 sequences, roughly 20% seen once. Sequencing used PBMCs from blood, obtained 5 to 6 days after vaccination. All receptors derive from a man aged 50 to 60 who received an inactivated influenza vaccine.

This chain uses TRBV20-1 with TRBJ2-3, with 10 bases fitting TRBD2. The CDR3 extends over 16 amino acids. Germline-derived CDR1 and CDR2 are DFQATT and SNEGSKA (reference sequence). The V segment lost 6 bases and the J segment 2 bases; nucleotides outside the gene matches: 11. CDR3 sequence: CSAPKIAGGHTDTQYF. In DNA, the CDR3 is TGCAGTGCCCCCAAGATAGCGGGGGGACACACAGATACGCAGTATTTT.

V is TRBV18 and J is TRBJ2-1; D remains unclear. The CDR3 is made up of 12 amino acids. V lost 5 bases and J 5 bases, leaving 7 bases between the germline ends. Per germline, CDR1 KGHSH and CDR2 LQKENI. CDR3 protein: CASSDFDNEQFF. CDR3 DNA sequence: TGTGCCAGCTCAGACTTCGACAATGAGCAGTTCTTC.

This chain joins TRBV20-1 and TRBJ2-7, with a weak D call TRBD2 (6 bases). The germline V gene has CDR1 DFQATT and CDR2 SNEGSKA (reference sequence). V was trimmed by 5 bases and J by 1 base, leaving 12 bases between them. The CDR3 is 13 amino acids. CDR3 in DNA: TGCAGTGCTGATAGACTAGTATCCTACGAGCAGTACTTC. Translated, it gives CSADRLVSYEQYF.

The genes are TRBV7-2 and TRBJ2-2; 8 bases line up with TRBD1. This CDR3 is 15 amino acids long. The ends lost 5 bases at V and 4 bases at J; junction bases unmatched: 6. The germline CDR1 and CDR2 sequences are SGHTA and FQGNSA. The CDR3 region has the DNA TGTGCCAGCAGCCCCGGACAGGGATTCACCGGGGAGCTGTTTTTT. It yields the protein CASSPGQGFTGELFF.

The V gene is TRBV10-3, the J gene TRBJ2-2, with D uncertain. Between the trimmed V and J ends, which lost 9 bases and 4 bases, there was a span of 15 bases. Germline CDR1 and CDR2: ENHRY and SYGVKD. The CDR3 length is 14 residues. CDR3 loop: CAMAREVGTGELFF. The CDR3 DNA sequence: TGTGCCATGGCCCGAGAGGTCGGCACCGGGGAGCTGTTTTTT.

This clonotype turned up a few times. The V and J genes are TRBV24-1 and TRBJ2-5, with TRBD1 identical over 8 bases. Germline values: CDR1 KGHDR, CDR2 SFDVKD. The V and J ends lost 5 bases and 4 bases, in that order; junction bases with no gene match: 8. There are 15 residues in the CDR3. The DNA of the CDR3 is TGTGCCACCAGTGGGGGACAGGTATTCGGAGAGACCCAGTACTTC. It translates to CATSGGQVFGETQYF.

The chain carries TRBV10-3 and TRBJ2-7; 10 nucleotides agree with TRBD1. The V and J ends lost 6 bases and 5 bases, in that order; junction bases with no gene match: 7. This CDR3 has 14 amino acids. The germline V gene has CDR1 ENHRY and CDR2 SYGVKD. This CDR3 reads CAIRSGTGADEQYF. The CDR3 DNA follows: TGTGCCATCAGGTCCGGGACAGGGGCCGACGAGCAGTACTTC.

The chain joins TRBV6-1 to TRBJ2-7; D could derive from TRBD1 or TRBD2 (5 bases each). The CDR3 contains 14 residues. The germline V gene has CDR1 MNHNS and CDR2 SASEGT. Deletions cut 5 bases from V and 5 bases from J, with 16 bases between. The CDR3 loop is CASSLIKGTHEQYF. In DNA, the CDR3 is TGTGCCAGCAGTCTAATTAAGGGGACCCACGAGCAGTACTTC.

The genes are TRBV28 and TRBJ2-7, with 10 bases lining up with TRBD2. The CDR3 covers 16 residues. With V trimmed by 5 bases and J by 7 bases, 14 bases remained unmatched. Per germline, CDR1 MDHEN and CDR2 SYDVKM. CDR3: CASSGSGLAVPGEQYF. CDR3 DNA sequence: TGTGCCAGCAGTGGGAGTGGACTAGCGGTTCCAGGAGAGCAGTACTTC.

This clonotype was seen a single time. CDR3 amino acids: CASSYIRGQPQHF. DNA of the CDR3: TGTGCCAGCAGTTACATCAGGGGTCAGCCCCAGCATTTT. V and J are TRBV6-2 or TRBV6-3 and TRBJ1-5; possibly TRBD1 for D (6 bases). This CDR3 is 13 amino acids long. The germline CDR1 and CDR2 sequences are MNHEY and SVGEGT. Trimming cost V 2 bases and J 6 bases, with 8 bases left between them.

The chain uses TRBV4-1 and TRBJ2-2; no firm D call. Trimming took 0 bases from V and 6 from J, leaving 11 bases between them. Germline loops: CDR1 MGHRA, CDR2 YSYEKL. The CDR3 spans 15 residues. The CDR3 DNA reads TGCGCCAGCAGCCAAGATGCGGTGCTTCCCGGGGAGCTGTTTTTT. Its protein is CASSQDAVLPGELFF.

The chain employs TRBV7-8 and TRBJ1-2; D uncertain. The germline V gene has CDR1 SGHVS and CDR2 FQNEAQ. CDR3 size: 16 residues. V was trimmed by 1 base and J by 4 bases, leaving 16 bases between them. The CDR3 DNA reads as TGTGCCAGCAGCTTAGGAGTTGCCAGAGAGATCTATGGCTACACCTTC. Translation gives CASSLGVAREIYGYTF.

Concerning this clonotype itself: Mismatch with germline at one junction end may stem from a read error. The chain couples TRBV20-1 to TRBJ2-7; 12 nucleotides line up with TRBD2. The V gene's germline CDR1 is DFQATT and CDR2 SNEGSKA (reference sequence). This CDR3 has 14 residues. The CDR3 sequence: CSARTSGSSYERYF. The CDR3 DNA follows: TGCAGTGCTAGGACTAGCGGGAGCTCCTACGAGCGGTACTTC.

The chain is built from TRBV7-3 and TRBJ2-3; TRBD2 is a possible D gene (5 bases). The CDR3 runs 14 residues. CDR1 and CDR2 from the germline V gene are SGHTA and FQGTGA. Trimming took 5 bases from V and 6 from J, leaving 15 bases between them. The CDR3, as DNA: TGTGCCAGCAGCCGAGGGTCGAGCCCGGATACGCAGTATTTT. As protein: CASSRGSSPDTQYF.

The V and J genes are TRBV24-1 and TRBJ2-2; TRBD2 matches at 7 bases. CDR1 is KGHDR, CDR2 SFDVKD, per germline. CDR3 length equals 15 residues. Trimming cost V 5 bases and J 7 bases; bases outside gene matches: 9. CDR3 amino acids: CATSASAGVRGELFF. Here the CDR3 DNA reads TGTGCCACCAGTGCCTCGGCGGGAGTCCGCGGGGAGCTGTTTTTT.

This clonotype was counted many times. The chain recombines TRBV20-1 with TRBJ2-1; no clear D. The V gene lost 6 bases and the J gene lost 0 bases, with 12 bases spanning the gap. Germline lookup yields CDR1 DFQATT and CDR2 SNEGSKA (reference sequence). The CDR3 is made up of 14 amino acids. CDR3 in amino acids: CSAPDPPSYNEQFF. Here the CDR3 DNA reads TGCAGTGCCCCTGACCCGCCCTCCTACAATGAGCAGTTCTTC.

The V gene is TRBV29-1, the J gene TRBJ2-3; D remains ambiguous. The CDR3 totals 11 residues. CDR1 and CDR2 from the germline V gene are SQVTM and ANQGSEA. Trimming stripped 4 bases from V and 6 bases from J, with 8 bases between. The CDR3 coding sequence is TGCAGCGTTGTTATTGTGGATACGCAGTATTTT. It encodes CSVVIVDTQYF.

The chain joins TRBV7-2 to TRBJ2-3; the match to TRBD1 covers 9 bases. The CDR3 loop spans 15 amino acids. The germline CDR1 and CDR2 sequences are SGHTA and FQGNSA. Trimming at V came to 1 base and at J to 1 base, leaving 0 bases not matched to a gene. CDR3 sequence (DNA): TGTGCCAGCAGCTTAGACAGGGGGCGCACAGATACGCAGTATTTT. Encoded protein: CASSLDRGRTDTQYF.

This clonotype was seen a handful of times. The chain employs TRBV7-8 and TRBJ2-1, with 10 bases lining up with TRBD2. Losses at the gene ends were 2 bases for V and 7 bases for J; bases not matched to a gene: 11. Per germline, CDR1 SGHVS and CDR2 FQNEAQ. This CDR3 has 17 residues. CDR3 bases: TGTGCCAGCAGCTTAACGCCCAGCGGGAGGGCCGGGAATGAGCAGTTCTTC. Its translation: CASSLTPSGRAGNEQFF.